This passage covers 9 T cell receptor beta chains from one sample sequenced in a study of blood T cell repertoires in COVID-19. The table came from immunoSEQ multiplex PCR; TCRdb's copy has only in-frame clones and leaves some out. Of more than 100,000 clones listed, around 84% are singletons. Material: PBMCs or T cells enriched from blood (not recorded which). The receptors come from a man aged 35-49 years with acute COVID-19.

This clone has a handful of counts. The chain joins TRBV19 to TRBJ2-7; 10 nucleotides line up with TRBD2. Germline lookup yields CDR1 LNHDA and CDR2 SQIVND (reference sequence). V dropped 5 bases and J dropped 5; count of bases not matched to a gene: 9. The CDR3 loop spans 15 amino acids. In DNA, the CDR3 is TGTGCCAGTAGTTCCCAAGCGGGAGGGCCGAACGAGCAGTACTTC. This encodes CASSSQAGGPNEQYF.

This chain joins TRBV5-4 and TRBJ2-1; D unresolved. V shed 2 bases and J shed 5 bases, with 2 bases lying between them. The CDR3 has 11 residues. Germline CDR1 SGHNT, CDR2 YYREEE (reference sequence). CDR3 residues: CASSFNNEQFF. In DNA form, the CDR3 reads TGTGCCAGCAGCTTCAACAATGAGCAGTTCTTC.

The chain recombines TRBV9 with TRBJ2-2, with 9 bases matching TRBD1. J lost 6 bases, V lost 3 bases, and 3 bases had no gene match. This CDR3 region has 14 residues. Germline values: CDR1 SGDLS, CDR2 YYNGEE. DNA of the CDR3: TGTGCCAGCAGCGCGGGGACAGGGTCCGGGGAGCTGTTTTTT. Translating gives CASSAGTGSGELFF.

This clone was seen only once. The J gene is TRBJ2-2, the V gene TRBV7-3; D is uncertain. The CDR3 covers 14 residues. The germline V gene encodes CDR1 SGHTA and CDR2 FQGTGA. V was clipped by 7 bases and J by 5 bases, with 14 bases between them. The DNA for the CDR3 is TGTGCCAGCAAGGAGACTCCGGAAACCGGGGAGCTGTTTTTT. Amino acids: CASKETPETGELFF. The whole variable domain, filled in from reference TRBV7-3 and TRBJ2-2, reads GAGVSQTPSNKVTEKGKYVELRCDPISGHTALYWYRQSLGQGPEFLIYFQGTGAADDSGLPNDRFFAVRPEGSVSTLKIQRTERGDSAVYLCASKETPETGELFFGEGSRLTVL.

This clone was counted a few times. In DNA form, the CDR3 reads TGTGCCACGAAAGACACGGTTTACAATGAGCAGTTCTTC. The encoded protein is CATKDTVYNEQFF. The chain is built from TRBV19 and TRBJ2-1; D remains unclear. The germline V gene encodes CDR1 LNHDA and CDR2 SQIVND (reference sequence). V shed 10 bases and J shed 4 bases, with 14 bases lying between them. The CDR3 covers 13 residues.

The chain combines TRBV10-3 with TRBJ2-1; possibly TRBD2 for D (5 bases). Trimming took off 10 bases at V and 5 bases at J, with 18 bases between the two ends. Germline V gene data show CDR1 as ENHRY and CDR2 as SYGVKD. The CDR3 runs to 14 residues. CDR3 sequence: CATSRIGNNNEQFF. CDR3 coding DNA: TGTGCCACGTCCAGGATCGGGAATAACAATGAGCAGTTCTTC.

CDR3 DNA: TGTGCCAGCAGCCCCCCGGGGGATCTCCGAAACACCATATATTTT. Translation: CASSPPGDLRNTIYF. V and J are TRBV3-1 (or the pseudogene TRBV3-2) and TRBJ1-3, with D maybe TRBD1 (5 bases). The CDR3 covers 15 residues. Per germline, CDR1 LGHDT and CDR2 YNNKEL (reference sequence). V shed 4 bases and J shed 5 bases, with 15 bases lying between them.

V gene TRBV20-1 combines with J gene TRBJ1-1; D is perhaps TRBD1 (5 bases). Trimming took off 3 bases at V and 4 bases at J, with 12 bases between the two ends. The CDR3 is 13 residues long. Germline V gene data show CDR1 as DFQATT and CDR2 as SNEGSKA (reference sequence). The CDR3 region is CSASPGMITEAFF. CDR3 nucleotide sequence: TGCAGTGCTAGTCCAGGGATGATCACTGAAGCTTTCTTT.

The chain is built from TRBV18 and TRBJ2-7, with 9 bases that match TRBD1. The CDR3 has 16 residues. Per the germline V gene, CDR1 is KGHSH and CDR2 is LQKENI. Trimming cost V 4 bases and J 3 bases; bases outside gene matches: 10. The CDR3 DNA reads as TGTGCCAGCTCACAGTTCCCGGGACAGGGAGACTACGAGCAGTACTTC. Translated, it gives CASSQFPGQGDYEQYF.